This T cell receptor (beta chain) is drawn from a study of cytomegalovirus exposure and HLA in healthy donors. Whole-study context: The 90 to 150 validation repertoires used a platform that matched the one used for the roughly 700 first-cohort repertoires, as a later analysis reported.

As to this clone: Its antigen is undetermined.

The table came from immunoSEQ multiplex PCR; TCRdb's copy has only in-frame clones and leaves some out. The sample includes approximately 150,000 clones, around four fifths of them seen just once. Study conclusions and caveats: CMV antigen specificity of a few CMV-associated chains was confirmed in vitro. Among TCR sequences, most were rare, though some public TCRs appeared in many donors. The study flagged approximately 180 TCR beta chains as cytomegalovirus-associated.

Germline-derived CDR1 and CDR2 are SGHVS and FNYEAQ. V gave up 5 bases and J gave up 6 bases; unmatched junction bases: 8. This CDR3 comprises 14 residues. This receptor was identified in a man aged 30 to 39 in good health and CMV-seropositive. The chain couples TRBV7-6 to TRBJ2-7; the match to TRBD1 covers 9 bases. Specimen: PBMCs. The CDR3 is CASSPWTGVSEQYF. DNA for the CDR3: TGTGCCAGCAGCCCCTGGACAGGGGTTAGCGAGCAGTACTTC.